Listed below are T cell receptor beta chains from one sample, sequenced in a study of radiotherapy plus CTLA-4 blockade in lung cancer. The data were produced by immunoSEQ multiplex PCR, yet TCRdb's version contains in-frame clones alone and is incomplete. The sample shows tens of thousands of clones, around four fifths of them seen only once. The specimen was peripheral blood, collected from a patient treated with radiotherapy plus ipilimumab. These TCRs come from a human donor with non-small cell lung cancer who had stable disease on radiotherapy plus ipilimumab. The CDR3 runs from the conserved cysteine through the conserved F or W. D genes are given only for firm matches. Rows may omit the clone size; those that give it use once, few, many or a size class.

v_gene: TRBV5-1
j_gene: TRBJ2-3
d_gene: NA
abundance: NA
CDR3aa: CASSSLGQGTDTQYF
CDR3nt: TGCGCCAGCAGCTCCCTTGGTCAGGGCACAGATACGCAGTATTTT

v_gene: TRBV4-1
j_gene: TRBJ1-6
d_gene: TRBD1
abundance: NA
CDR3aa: CASSAGGNSPLHF
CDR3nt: TGCGCCAGCAGCGCAGGGGGAAATTCACCCCTCCACTTT

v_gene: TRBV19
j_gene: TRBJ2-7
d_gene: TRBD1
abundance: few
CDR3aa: CASSIVGTGAEQYF
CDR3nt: TGTGCCAGTAGTATAGTTGGGACAGGGGCCGAGCAGTACTTC

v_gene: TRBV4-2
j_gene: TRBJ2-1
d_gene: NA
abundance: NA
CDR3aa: CASSHRQSASYNEQFF
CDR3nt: TGTGCCAGCAGCCATCGCCAAAGCGCATCCTACAATGAGCAGTTCTTC

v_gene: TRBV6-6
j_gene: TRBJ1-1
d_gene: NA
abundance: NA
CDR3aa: CASSPLGTEAFF
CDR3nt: TGTGCCAGCAGTCCCCTCGGGACTGAAGCTTTCTTT

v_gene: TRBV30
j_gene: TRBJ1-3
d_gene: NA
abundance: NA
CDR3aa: CAWAMQGTGGNTIYF
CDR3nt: TGTGCCTGGGCCATGCAGGGAACGGGAGGAAACACCATATATTTT

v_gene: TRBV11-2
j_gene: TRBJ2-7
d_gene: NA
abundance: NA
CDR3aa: CASSLVGGTYEQYF
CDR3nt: TGTGCCAGCAGCTTAGTAGGCGGGACCTACGAGCAGTACTTC

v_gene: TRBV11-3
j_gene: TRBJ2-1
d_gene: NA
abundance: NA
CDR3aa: CASSPTGGYNEQFF
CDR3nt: TGTGCCAGCAGCCCCACTGGAGGCTACAATGAGCAGTTCTTC

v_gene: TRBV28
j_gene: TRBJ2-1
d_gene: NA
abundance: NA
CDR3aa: CASLQGSGNEQFF
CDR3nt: TGTGCCAGCCTTCAGGGGTCAGGCAATGAGCAGTTCTTC

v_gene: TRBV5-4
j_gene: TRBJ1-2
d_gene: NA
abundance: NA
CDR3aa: CASSQTWNYGYTF
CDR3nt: TGTGCCAGCAGCCAAACATGGAACTATGGCTACACCTTC

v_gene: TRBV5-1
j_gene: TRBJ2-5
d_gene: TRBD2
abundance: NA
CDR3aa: CASSLGTRQETQYF
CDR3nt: TGCGCCAGCAGCTTAGGGACTAGGCAAGAGACCCAGTACTTC

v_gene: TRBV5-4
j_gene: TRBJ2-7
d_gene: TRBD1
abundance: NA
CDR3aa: CASSPPGQGVGEQYF
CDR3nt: TGTGCCAGCAGCCCCCCGGGACAGGGAGTCGGTGAGCAGTACTTC

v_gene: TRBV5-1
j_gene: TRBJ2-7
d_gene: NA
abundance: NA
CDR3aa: CASSPLDASYEQYF
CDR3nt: TGCGCCAGCAGCCCTCTGGACGCCTCCTACGAGCAGTACTTC

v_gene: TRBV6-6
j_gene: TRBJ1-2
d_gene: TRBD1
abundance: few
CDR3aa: CASSRGQGLEGYTF
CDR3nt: TGTGCCAGCAGTAGGGGACAGGGTCTTGAAGGCTACACCTTC

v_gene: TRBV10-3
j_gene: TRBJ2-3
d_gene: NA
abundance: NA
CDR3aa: CAISESDSTDTQYF
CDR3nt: TGTGCCATCAGTGAGTCGGACAGCACAGATACGCAGTATTTT

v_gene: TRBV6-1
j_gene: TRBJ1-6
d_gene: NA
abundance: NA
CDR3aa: CASSENPDVSPLHF
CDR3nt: TGTGCCAGCAGTGAAAATCCCGATGTTTCACCCCTCCACTTT

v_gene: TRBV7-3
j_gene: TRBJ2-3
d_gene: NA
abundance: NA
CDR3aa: CASSLSGQGSDTQYF
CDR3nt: TGTGCCAGCAGCTTAAGCGGGCAGGGATCAGATACGCAGTATTTT

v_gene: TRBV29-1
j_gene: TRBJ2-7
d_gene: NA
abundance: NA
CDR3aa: CSVDGPLEQYF
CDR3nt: TGCAGCGTTGATGGACCCTTAGAGCAGTACTTC

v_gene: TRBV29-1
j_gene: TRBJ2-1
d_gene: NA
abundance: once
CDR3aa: CSVEGGGSRGSYNEQFF
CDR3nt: TGCAGCGTTGAAGGAGGGGGGTCCCGAGGGTCCTACAATGAGCAGTTCTTC

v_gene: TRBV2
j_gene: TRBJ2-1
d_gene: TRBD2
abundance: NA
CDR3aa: CASRGLAASYNEQFF
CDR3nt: TGTGCCAGCAGAGGACTAGCGGCCTCCTACAATGAGCAGTTCTTC

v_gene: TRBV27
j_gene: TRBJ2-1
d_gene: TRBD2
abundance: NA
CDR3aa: CASSLQASGAPSLGEQFF
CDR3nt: TGTGCCAGCAGTTTACAAGCAAGCGGGGCGCCGAGCTTGGGTGAGCAGTTCTTC

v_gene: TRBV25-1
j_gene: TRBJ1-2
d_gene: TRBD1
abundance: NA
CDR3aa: CASSRDSYGYTF
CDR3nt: TGTGCCAGCAGCCGGGACAGCTATGGCTACACCTTC

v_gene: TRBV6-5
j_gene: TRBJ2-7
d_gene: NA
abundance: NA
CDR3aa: CASSYSRDYEQYF
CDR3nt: TGTGCCAGCAGTTACAGCAGGGACTACGAGCAGTACTTC

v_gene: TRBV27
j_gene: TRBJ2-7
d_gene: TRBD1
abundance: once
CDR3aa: CASSSQGAPPGPYEQYF
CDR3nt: TGTGCCAGCAGCTCTCAGGGGGCCCCACCAGGTCCCTACGAGCAGTACTTC

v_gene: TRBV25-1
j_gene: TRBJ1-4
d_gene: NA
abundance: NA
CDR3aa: CASSVQETNEKLFF
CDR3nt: TGTGCCAGCAGTGTTCAGGAAACTAATGAAAAACTGTTTTTT

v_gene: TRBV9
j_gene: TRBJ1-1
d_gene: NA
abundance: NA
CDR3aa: CASSVEGNTEAFF
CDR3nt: TGTGCCAGCAGCGTAGAGGGGAACACTGAAGCTTTCTTT

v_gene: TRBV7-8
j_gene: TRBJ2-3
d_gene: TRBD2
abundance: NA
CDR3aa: CASSFFYSGETRTDTQYF
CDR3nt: TGTGCCAGCAGCTTTTTTTACAGCGGGGAGACCCGGACAGATACGCAGTATTTT

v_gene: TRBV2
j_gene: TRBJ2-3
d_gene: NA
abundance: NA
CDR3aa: CASSDPDSSTDTQYF
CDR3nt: TGTGCCAGCAGTGATCCGGACTCTAGCACAGATACGCAGTATTTT

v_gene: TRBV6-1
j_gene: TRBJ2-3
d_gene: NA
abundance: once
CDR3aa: CASSEAWGNLRLGTQYF
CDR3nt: TGTGCCAGCAGTGAAGCGTGGGGGAATCTTAGACTTGGTACGCAGTATTTT

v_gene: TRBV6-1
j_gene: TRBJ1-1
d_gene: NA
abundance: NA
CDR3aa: CASSEPQGLRAEAFF
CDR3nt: TGTGCCAGCAGTGAACCACAGGGACTGAGGGCTGAAGCTTTCTTT

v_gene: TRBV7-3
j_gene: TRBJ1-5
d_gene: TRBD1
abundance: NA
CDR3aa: CASSARTLDRRYQPQHF
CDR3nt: TGTGCCAGCAGCGCCCGGACCCTGGACAGGCGGTATCAGCCCCAGCATTTT

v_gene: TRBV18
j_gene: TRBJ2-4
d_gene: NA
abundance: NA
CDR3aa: CASSPPQGPKNIQYF
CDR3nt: TGTGCCAGCTCACCACCTCAGGGGCCCAAAAACATTCAGTACTTC

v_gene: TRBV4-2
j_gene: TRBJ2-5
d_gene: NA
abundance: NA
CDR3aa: CASSQGIVEETQYF
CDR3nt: TGTGCCAGCAGCCAAGGGATCGTAGAAGAGACCCAGTACTTC

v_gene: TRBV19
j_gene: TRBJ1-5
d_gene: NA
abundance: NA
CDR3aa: CASSAAGTLSNQPQHF
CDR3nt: TGTGCCAGTAGTGCCGCGGGGACCCTTAGCAATCAGCCCCAGCATTTT

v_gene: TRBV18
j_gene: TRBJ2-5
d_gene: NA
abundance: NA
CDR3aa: CASSPWGRSEETQYF
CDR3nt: TGTGCCAGCTCACCATGGGGCAGGAGTGAAGAGACCCAGTACTTC

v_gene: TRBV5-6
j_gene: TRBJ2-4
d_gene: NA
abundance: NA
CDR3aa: CASSAGGGIQYF
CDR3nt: TGTGCCAGCAGCGCAGGGGGAGGCATTCAGTACTTC

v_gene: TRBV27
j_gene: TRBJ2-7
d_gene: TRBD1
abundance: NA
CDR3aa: CASVPFVSGTGFYEQYF
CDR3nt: TGTGCCAGCGTACCCTTTGTTTCCGGGACAGGGTTCTACGAGCAGTACTTC

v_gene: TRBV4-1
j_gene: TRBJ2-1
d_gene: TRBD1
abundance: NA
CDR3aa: CASSQLTGDNEQFF
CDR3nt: TGCGCCAGCAGCCAACTGACAGGGGACAATGAGCAGTTCTTC

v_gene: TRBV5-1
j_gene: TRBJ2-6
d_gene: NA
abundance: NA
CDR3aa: CASSDPTWVGANVLTF
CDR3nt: TGCGCCAGCAGCGACCCGACGTGGGTTGGGGCCAACGTCCTGACTTTC

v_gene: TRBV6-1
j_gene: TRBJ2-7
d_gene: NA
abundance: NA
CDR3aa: CASFQQGKVYEQYF
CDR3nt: TGTGCCAGCTTCCAACAGGGTAAAGTCTACGAGCAGTACTTC

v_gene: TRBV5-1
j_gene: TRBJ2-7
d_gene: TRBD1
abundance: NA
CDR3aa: CASSLDRTGFSYEQYF
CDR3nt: TGCGCCAGCAGCTTGGATCGGACAGGGTTTTCCTACGAGCAGTACTTC